This T cell receptor beta chain was captured in a study of blood T cell repertoires in COVID-19 (dated by TCRdb to 2020 to 2022). Looking at the study overall: The collaborator samples originated in the United States, Italy and Spain and spanned the acute and convalescent phases of COVID-19. The material from the prospective study consisted of cDNA or gDNA derived from T cells, B-cell-depleted T cells, or PBMCs. HLA class I and class II types, where available, came from metadata supplied by the sample provider rather than from assay-based typing. Sample metadata almost always included a de-identified subject ID, COVID-19 status, age in years and sex. The repertoires were released in a freely available public database intended as a resource for research on the immune response to SARS-CoV-2. The samples were drawn from the first 160 participants of the ongoing ImmuneRACE study and from 950 to 1,500 subjects provided by 6 global collaborators. Subjects who had been exposed to COVID-19, were actively infected with it, or had recovered from it provided the deeply sampled blood TCRbeta repertoires that made up the dataset.

Worth noting for this clone: What this receptor recognizes is not known. No base quality values were provided; no much bigger clone lies one nucleotide off.

The collaborating institutions used their own protocols to collect whole blood in K2EDTA tubes. For TCRbeta analysis, collaborator samples were shipped as frozen whole blood, as isolated PBMCs, or as DNA extracted from either sample type. What the research found in general, with its limitations: Clinical and demographic metadata were provided uncurated, with the amount varying by source and participant.

The trim is 1 base for V and 0 bases for J, with a gap of 17 bases between the germline ends. The CDR3 has 18 amino acids, counting the end cysteine and phenylalanine. Only the CDR3 portion is preserved as DNA: 54 bases, with reading frame beginning at the first base. Per the germline V gene, SGHAT is the CDR1 and FQNNGV is the CDR2. The immunoSEQ Assay, a bias-controlled multiplex PCR, was used to amplify TCRbeta CDR3 regions from genomic DNA. The authors processed their data as follows. The number of nucleated cells in each sample was estimated by amplification of reference gene primers within the assay. Sequence reads were collapsed and filtered to measure the absolute abundance of every unique TCRbeta CDR3 rearrangement. Productive Simpson clonality was computed per sample as the square root of Simpson's diversity index over productive rearrangements. Entries here come from immuneACCESS through TCRdb and include only in-frame sequences with V and J called. Some clones fail to appear in such tables; in the studies checked, an unresolved V gene covers under half of the shortfall, and the cause of the remainder is unknown. V and J calls and clone size are those listed in that table; D and trimming were worked out from the DNA. The sample table shows about 380,000 clones, and about 85% are seen once. Of the sample, roughly 3.6% is held by the ten largest clones.

Rearrangement joined TRBV11-2 to TRBJ2-3, with no reliable assignment of the D segment. The specimen sequenced was peripheral blood. The TCR comes from a woman aged 18-29 years with acute or convalescent COVID-19. The DNA sequence is TGTGCCAGCAGCTTAGCAGGTAGAAGGATGATGAGCACAGATACGCAGTATTTT. This is translated as CASSLAGRRMMSTDTQYF.